The 24 T cell receptor beta chains below all came from one sample that was sequenced in a study of blood T cell repertoires in COVID-19. Method: immunoSEQ multiplex PCR; TCRdb's copy keeps in-frame clones and lacks some. This table has about 130,000 clones, about 84% appearing once. The sequenced material came from peripheral blood. The receptors come from a human donor in a cohort sampled during active COVID-19.

This clone has only a few counts. The chain carries TRBV3-1 (or the pseudogene TRBV3-2) and TRBJ2-7; 7 bases align to TRBD1. Unmatched junction bases numbered 9, after V lost 0 bases and J lost 7 bases. The CDR3 is 15 residues long. Germline lookup yields CDR1 LGHDT and CDR2 YNNKEL (reference sequence). The CDR3 nucleotides read TGTGCCAGCAGCCAAGAAGGGGGCGCAATTGAAGAGCAGTACTTC. Translated, it gives CASSQEGGAIEEQYF.

The chain recombines TRBV11-1 with TRBJ2-1; D is possibly TRBD2 (6 bases). The germline CDR1 and CDR2 sequences are SGHAT and FQDESV (reference sequence). With 5 bases removed from V and 1 base from J, the gap between germline ends came to 6 bases. The CDR3 is made up of 13 amino acids. CDR3 bases: TGTGCCAGCAGCCGGGAGTCCTACAATGAGCAGTTCTTC. Its protein is CASSRESYNEQFF.

This sequence joins TRBV4-1 and TRBJ2-3, with D possibly being TRBD1 (6 bases). The CDR3 has 14 residues. V was trimmed by 1 base and J by 6 bases, leaving 11 bases between them. Germline V gene sequence: CDR1 MGHRA, CDR2 YSYEKL. The CDR3 coding sequence is TGCGCCAGCAGCCAAGGACAGGTCGGGGATACGCAGTATTTT. Its translation: CASSQGQVGDTQYF.

The count of this clone is one. V usage is TRBV28 and J usage is TRBJ1-5; D remains ambiguous. The CDR3 extends over 13 amino acids. Germline V gene data show CDR1 as MDHEN and CDR2 as SYDVKM. V was trimmed by 4 bases and J by 9 bases, leaving 13 bases between them. CDR3 region: CASSYEASAPQHF. The DNA of the CDR3 is TGTGCCAGCAGTTACGAGGCGAGTGCGCCCCAGCATTTT.

The chain uses TRBV19 and TRBJ2-3, with 9 bases matching TRBD1. Germline V CDR1 and CDR2: LNHDA, SQIVND (reference sequence). The junction had 2 bases not matched to a gene; V was cut back by 3 bases and J by 1 base. This CDR3 comprises 15 residues. In nucleotides, the CDR3 is TGTGCCAGTAGTATGTGGACAGGGGGCACAGATACGCAGTATTTT. Translating it yields CASSMWTGGTDTQYF.

This chain joins TRBV14 and TRBJ1-1; D gene unclear. CDR1 and CDR2 from the germline V gene are SGHDN and FVKESK. The CDR3 runs to 15 residues. V lost 4 bases and J 0 bases, leaving 12 bases between the germline ends. CDR3 nucleotides: TGTGCCAGCAGCCCTTTTATCCAGGTGAACACTGAAGCTTTCTTT. Encoded protein: CASSPFIQVNTEAFF.

The J gene is TRBJ2-5, the V gene TRBV9; TRBD1 aligns across 9 bases. Germline values: CDR1 SGDLS, CDR2 YYNGEE. V shed 3 bases, J shed 4 bases, and the junction held 10 bases outside the gene matches. The CDR3 sequence is 16 residues long. CDR3 amino acids: CASSGGQGPGRETQYF. CDR3 nucleotides: TGTGCCAGCAGCGGAGGACAGGGGCCAGGCAGAGAGACCCAGTACTTC.

The CDR3 loop is CASSDQASGTQYF. The CDR3 coding sequence is TGCGCCAGCAGTGACCAGGCTAGCGGGACCCAGTACTTC. This chain uses TRBV10-1 with TRBJ2-5; 7 nucleotides match TRBD2. This CDR3 is 13 amino acids long. Trimming at V came to 3 bases and at J to 7 bases, leaving 5 bases not matched to a gene. Germline CDR1 and CDR2: WNHNN and SYGVQD (reference sequence).

The chain has TRBV25-1 and TRBJ1-1; 7 bases match TRBD1. The germline CDR1 and CDR2 sequences are MGHDK and SYGVNS. V gave up 1 base and J gave up 0 bases; unmatched junction bases: 2. This CDR3 spans 15 amino acids. The CDR3, as DNA: TGTGCCAGCAGTGAATCGGGACAGCTGAACACTGAAGCTTTCTTT. Translation gives CASSESGQLNTEAFF.

The V gene is TRBV9, the J gene TRBJ1-2; D is uncertain. This CDR3 contains 15 residues. Trimming removed 4 bases at V and 3 bases at J, with 16 bases between. Germline V gives CDR1 SGDLS, CDR2 YYNGEE. The CDR3 sequence is CASSLQSGPYYGYTF. CDR3 bases: TGTGCCAGCAGCCTCCAAAGCGGACCGTACTATGGCTACACCTTC.

CDR3 DNA sequence: TGTGCCAGCAGCCAGACACTTGCCAAAAACATTCAGTACTTC. It is translated as CASSQTLAKNIQYF. J is TRBJ2-4 and V is TRBV7-2, with D unclear. V lost 5 bases, J lost 1 base, and 9 bases lay in between. The germline V gene encodes CDR1 SGHTA and CDR2 FQGNSA. This CDR3 has 14 residues.

The chain recombines TRBV5-1 with TRBJ1-5; 7 bases fit TRBD1. The CDR3 runs to 13 residues. The germline V gene has CDR1 SGHRS and CDR2 YFSETQ. V shed 2 bases and J 7 bases; nucleotides not matched to a gene: 3. This CDR3 reads CASSLQGTQPQHF. The CDR3 nucleotides are TGCGCCAGCAGCTTACAGGGGACGCAGCCCCAGCATTTT. The whole variable domain, filled in from reference TRBV5-1 and TRBJ1-5, reads KAGVTQTPRYLIKTRGQQVTLSCSPISGHRSVSWYQQTPGQGLQFLFEYFSETQRNKGNFPGRFSGRQFSNSRSEMNVSTLELGDSALYLCASSLQGTQPQHFGDGTRLSIL.

V is TRBV3-1 (or the pseudogene TRBV3-2) and J is TRBJ1-6; 9 bases align to TRBD1. Losses at the gene ends were 6 bases for V and 12 bases for J; bases not matched to a gene: 6. This CDR3 is 13 amino acids long. CDR1 LGHDT and CDR2 YNNKEL come from the germline V gene (reference sequence). In nucleotides, the CDR3 is TGTGCCAGCAGGGGGACAGGGCATAGACCCCTCCACTTT. Its translation: CASRGTGHRPLHF.

This sequence joins TRBV5-1 and TRBJ2-1, with TRBD2 matching 9 bases. Germline V gene sequence: CDR1 SGHRS, CDR2 YFSETQ. This CDR3 comprises 16 residues. V trimming: 0 bases; J trimming: 10 bases; junction bases outside the gene matches: 11. The CDR3 region is CASSLGPAGGGGEQFF. The CDR3 nucleotides are TGCGCCAGCAGCTTGGGCCCAGCGGGAGGCGGTGGGGAGCAGTTCTTC.

V and J are TRBV7-9 and TRBJ2-7; no firm D call. Between the trimmed V and J ends, which lost 4 bases and 1 base, there was a span of 5 bases. Germline CDR1 SEHNR, CDR2 FQNEAQ (reference sequence). CDR3 size: 12 residues. This CDR3 is CASSSESYEQYF. CDR3 sequence (DNA): TGTGCCAGCAGCTCGGAGTCCTACGAGCAGTACTTC. Full variable domain (outside the CDR3, taken from reference TRBV7-9 and TRBJ2-7): DTGVSQNPRHKITKRGQNVTFRCDPISEHNRLYWYRQTLGQGPEFLTYFQNEAQLEKSRLLSDRFSAERPKGSFSTLEIQRTEQGDSAMYLCASSSESYEQYFGPGTRLTVT.

The J gene is TRBJ2-1, the V gene TRBV18; tentative D call: TRBD2 (5 bases). Deletions cut 2 bases from V and 3 bases from J, with 14 bases between. CDR1 is KGHSH and CDR2 is LQKENI in the germline V gene. The CDR3 is 16 amino acids. Here the CDR3 DNA reads TGTGCCAGCTCACCAACCGACTATGGGATCTACAATGAGCAGTTCTTC. It encodes CASSPTDYGIYNEQFF.

This sequence joins TRBV11-3 and TRBJ2-7, with D hard to call. CDR3 length: 13 residues. Germline V gene lookup returns CDR1 SGHNT and CDR2 YENEEA. V was clipped by 3 bases and J by 2 bases, with 8 bases between them. The CDR3 loop reads CASSLTPTYEQYF. Here the CDR3 DNA reads TGTGCCAGCAGCTTGACACCGACCTACGAGCAGTACTTC.

The rearrangement joins TRBV10-1 to TRBJ2-1; 13 positions match TRBD2. In germline, CDR1 is WNHNN, CDR2 SYGVQD (reference sequence). The CDR3 covers 15 residues. V lost 4 bases to trimming and J lost 5 bases; unmatched junction nucleotides: 2. This CDR3 reads CASSGGLAGHNEQFF. CDR3 sequence (DNA): TGCGCCAGCAGTGGGGGACTAGCGGGACACAATGAGCAGTTCTTC.

V is TRBV18 and J is TRBJ1-2, with D possibly being TRBD1 (6 bases). The CDR3 is 14 residues long. V lost 2 bases and J lost 5, with 12 bases in between. Germline-derived CDR1 and CDR2 are KGHSH and LQKENI. The CDR3 here is CASSPEYRVYGYTF. CDR3 nucleotides: TGTGCCAGCTCACCAGAGTACAGGGTATATGGCTACACCTTC. Full variable domain (missing parts from reference TRBV18 and TRBJ1-2): NAGVMQNPRHLVRRRGQEARLRCSPMKGHSHVYWYRQLPEEGLKFMVYLQKENIIDESGMPKERFSAEFPKEGPSILRIQQVVRGDSAAYFCASSPEYRVYGYTFGSGTRLTVV.

The CDR3 region has the DNA TGTGCCAGCAGCCAAGGGGGTGACTATGGCTACACCTTC. Its protein is CASSQGGDYGYTF. V and J are TRBV7-3 and TRBJ1-2, with D perhaps matching TRBD1 (6 bases). Per germline, CDR1 SGHTA and CDR2 FQGTGA. The CDR3 loop spans 13 amino acids. V lost 5 bases and J 3 bases, leaving 10 bases between the germline ends.

This clone was observed a single time. This rearrangement joins TRBV4-1 to TRBJ2-1, with 9 bases matching TRBD2. V was clipped by 0 bases and J by 9 bases; unmatched bases: 27. Germline V gene sequence: CDR1 MGHRA, CDR2 YSYEKL. The CDR3 runs to 22 residues. CDR3 sequence: CASSQEGVTDMYSGRRWGEQFF. Here the CDR3 DNA reads TGCGCCAGCAGCCAAGAAGGGGTGACAGATATGTATAGCGGGAGAAGGTGGGGTGAGCAGTTCTTC.

The V gene is TRBV30, the J gene TRBJ1-1; D is perhaps TRBD1 (5 bases). The CDR3 has 13 amino acids. Trimming removed 4 bases from V and 3 bases from J, with 12 bases in between. Per the germline V gene, CDR1 is GTSNPN and CDR2 is SVGIG (reference sequence). The DNA of the CDR3 is TGTGCCTGGAAGGTGCAGGGTTACACTGAAGCTTTCTTT. Amino acid sequence: CAWKVQGYTEAFF.

This chain connects TRBV11-2 to TRBJ2-1; D gene ambiguous. The V gene lost 4 bases and the J gene lost 8 bases, with 9 bases spanning the gap. Germline values: CDR1 SGHAT, CDR2 FQNNGV. The length of the CDR3 is 12 residues. DNA of the CDR3: TGTGCCAGCAGCTCCAGAGGCGATGAGCAGTTCTTC. This codes for CASSSRGDEQFF.

CDR3 protein: CASSIEGVTTNEKLFF. CDR3 bases: TGCGCCAGCAGCATAGAAGGGGTAACAACTAATGAAAAACTGTTTTTT. V is TRBV5-1 and J is TRBJ1-4, with TRBD1 as a possible D gene (5 bases). Germline V gene sequence: CDR1 SGHRS, CDR2 YFSETQ. The ends were cut back, 4 bases at V and 0 bases at J, with 13 bases in the middle. There are 16 residues in the CDR3.